This TCR beta chain emerged from a study of blood T cell repertoires in COVID-19. Study details: Acute and convalescent COVID-19 specimens originated in the United States, Italy and Spain. T cells, B-cell-depleted T cells, or PBMCs provided the cDNA or gDNA that served as material.

The CDR3 loop spans 18 amino acids. As handled by the study authors: Estimates of nucleated cell counts were drawn from the amplification of reference gene primers. TCRdb keeps only in-frame clones here, not all; method: immunoSEQ multiplex PCR. The V and J calls and clone size are taken from that table; D and trimming were inferred from the DNA. The data hold hundreds of thousands of clones, with roughly 90% observed a single time. The TCR sequence derives from a woman between 65 and 79 years old with COVID-19, enrolled during active disease. Source material: peripheral blood. This chain uses TRBV12-2 with TRBJ1-2; no check of the table's D call, TRBD1, against the DNA was made. TRBV12-2 constitutes a pseudogene. The CDR3 sequence: CASRLVLSGDSSNYGYTF. The CDR3 nucleotides are TGTGCAAGTCGCTTAGTCTTATCGGGCGACAGCTCCAACTATGGCTACACCTTC.